These 8 T cell receptor beta chains were sequenced from one sample in a study of blood T cell repertoires in COVID-19. The protocol was immunoSEQ multiplex PCR, while the TCRdb copy is restricted to in-frame clones and leaves out a portion. The data contain about 130,000 clones, about 80% of them singletons. The source material was peripheral blood. These receptors came from a man aged 55 to 70 with acute or convalescent COVID-19.

The chain has TRBV28 and TRBJ1-1; D may be TRBD1 (5 bases). The V and J ends lost 2 bases and 1 base respectively, with 17 bases between them. Germline V CDR1 and CDR2: MDHEN, SYDVKM. The CDR3 is made up of 17 amino acids. The CDR3 here is CASSLEVLRGTNTEAFF. The DNA of the CDR3 is TGTGCCAGCAGTTTAGAGGTTCTCCGGGGGACGAACACTGAAGCTTTCTTT.

V is TRBV5-1 and J is TRBJ1-1, with D unresolved. This CDR3 has 14 amino acids. Germline lookup yields CDR1 SGHRS and CDR2 YFSETQ. V lost 3 bases and J lost 5, with 14 bases in between. CDR3 in DNA: TGCGCCAGCAGCTCCGGCGCGGGCCGAACTGAAGCTTTCTTT. This translates into CASSSGAGRTEAFF. Based on the CDR3 plus reference TRBV5-1 and TRBJ1-1, the full variable domain is KAGVTQTPRYLIKTRGQQVTLSCSPISGHRSVSWYQQTPGQGLQFLFEYFSETQRNKGNFPGRFSGRQFSNSRSEMNVSTLELGDSALYLCASSSGAGRTEAFFGQGTRLTVV.

This chain connects TRBV27 to TRBJ2-7, with 9 bases identical to TRBD1. Germline V gene lookup returns CDR1 MNHEY and CDR2 SMNVEV (reference sequence). The CDR3 loop spans 16 amino acids. J was trimmed by 6 bases and V by 5 bases; bases with no gene match: 14. CDR3 sequence (DNA): TGTGCCAGCAGTACGGTACCTGGACAGGGGTGGGTCGAGCAGTACTTC. It encodes CASSTVPGQGWVEQYF.

This chain joins TRBV4-1 and TRBJ2-7, with 7 bases identical to TRBD2. CDR3 size: 15 residues. Trimming cost V 2 bases and J 3 bases; bases outside gene matches: 7. Germline V gene sequence: CDR1 MGHRA, CDR2 YSYEKL. The CDR3 is CASSQLAELYYEQYF. CDR3 coding DNA: TGCGCCAGCAGCCAACTAGCGGAGCTATACTACGAGCAGTACTTC.

The chain recombines TRBV29-1 with TRBJ1-2; D is possibly TRBD1 (6 bases). Between the trimmed V and J ends, which lost 4 bases and 4 bases, there was a span of 10 bases. CDR3 length: 12 amino acids. CDR1 is SQVTM and CDR2 is ANQGSEA in the germline V gene. The CDR3 spells CSVAAGVYGYTF. CDR3 DNA sequence: TGCAGCGTTGCGGCAGGGGTCTATGGCTACACCTTC.

This clone was counted once. The chain carries TRBV25-1 and TRBJ2-1; D possibly corresponds to TRBD1 (5 bases). This CDR3 has 13 amino acids. Germline CDR1 MGHDK, CDR2 SYGVNS. Deletions cut 1 base from V and 5 bases from J, with 6 bases between. The CDR3 spells CASSEFRDNEQFF. For the CDR3, the DNA is TGTGCCAGCAGTGAATTCAGGGACAATGAGCAGTTCTTC.

V usage is TRBV28 and J usage is TRBJ2-6; possibly TRBD1 for D (5 bases). V dropped 3 bases and J dropped 0 bases, with 18 bases sitting between them. This CDR3 comprises 19 residues. Per the germline V gene, CDR1 is MDHEN and CDR2 is SYDVKM. The CDR3 nucleotides are TGTGCCAGCAGTTTGATCGACAGTCCCTTTTACTCTGGGGCCAACGTCCTGACTTTC. Translated: CASSLIDSPFYSGANVLTF.

This clone was observed a few times. The rearrangement links TRBV27 to TRBJ2-2, with TRBD1 as a possible D gene (7 bases). Trimming shortened V by 5 bases and J by 5 bases, and 9 bases separated the two germline ends. The CDR3 has 13 residues. The germline V gene encodes CDR1 MNHEY and CDR2 SMNVEV (reference sequence). For the CDR3, the DNA is TGTGCCAGCAGTGCAGGGGGGACCGGGGAGCTGTTTTTT. This sequence encodes CASSAGGTGELFF.